This T cell receptor beta chain was retrieved from a study of CD8+ T cells in alopecia areata. The study's findings and limits: Although TCR sharing was seen in mice, sharing across patients was less clear, possibly for HLA-related reasons. Lesional scalp displayed greater clonality than normal scalp, most notably in alopecia totalis/universalis.

RNA was isolated and reverse transcribed to cDNA, the sequencing template. Assay: immunoSEQ multiplex PCR; the TCRdb copy retains only in-frame clones and omits some. The table records about 150,000 clones, roughly 44% of them present only once. Of note for this clone: Its target is not known.

Sequenced sample: CD4+ T cells sorted from blood. This TCR came from a human donor with alopecia areata.

The CDR3 is CASSNDRVSEAFF. CDR3 coding DNA: TGTGCCAGCAGCAACGACAGGGTCTCTGAAGCTTTCTTT. The chain couples TRBV7-9 to TRBJ1-1, with 7 bases aligning to TRBD1. This CDR3 has 13 residues. Germline CDR1 and CDR2: SEHNR and FQNEAQ (reference sequence). Trimming cost V 5 bases and J 6 bases; bases outside gene matches: 6.